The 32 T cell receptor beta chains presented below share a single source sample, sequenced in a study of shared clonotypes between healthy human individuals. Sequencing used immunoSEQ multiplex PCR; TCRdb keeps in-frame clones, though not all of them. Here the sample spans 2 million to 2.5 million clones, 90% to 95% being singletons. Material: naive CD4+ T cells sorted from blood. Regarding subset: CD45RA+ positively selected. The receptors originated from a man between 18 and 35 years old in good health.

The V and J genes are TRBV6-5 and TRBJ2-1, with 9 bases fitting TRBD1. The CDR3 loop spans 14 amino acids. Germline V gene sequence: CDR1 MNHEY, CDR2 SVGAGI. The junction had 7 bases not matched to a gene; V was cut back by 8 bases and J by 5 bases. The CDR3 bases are TGTGCCAGCGGGGCGACAGGGGGTCACAATGAGCAGTTCTTC. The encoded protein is CASGATGGHNEQFF.

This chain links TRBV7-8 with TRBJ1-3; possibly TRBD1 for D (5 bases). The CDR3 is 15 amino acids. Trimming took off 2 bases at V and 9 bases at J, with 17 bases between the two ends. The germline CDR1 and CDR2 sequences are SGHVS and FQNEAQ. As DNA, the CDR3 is TGTGCCAGCAGCTTACCTTCAGGGAATCAGGGCACCATATATTTT. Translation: CASSLPSGNQGTIYF.

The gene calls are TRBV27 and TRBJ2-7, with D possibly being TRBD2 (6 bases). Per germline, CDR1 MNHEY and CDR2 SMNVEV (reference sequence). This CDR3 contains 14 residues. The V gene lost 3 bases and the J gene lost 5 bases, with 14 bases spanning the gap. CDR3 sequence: CASSLEGKGNEQYF. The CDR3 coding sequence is TGTGCCAGCAGTTTGGAGGGCAAAGGCAACGAGCAGTACTTC.

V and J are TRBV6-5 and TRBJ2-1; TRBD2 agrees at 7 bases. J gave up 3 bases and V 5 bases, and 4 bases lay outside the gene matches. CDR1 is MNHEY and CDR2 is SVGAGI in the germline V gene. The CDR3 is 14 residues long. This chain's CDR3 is CASSQASGYNEQFF. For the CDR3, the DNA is TGTGCCAGCAGTCAGGCTAGCGGCTACAATGAGCAGTTCTTC.

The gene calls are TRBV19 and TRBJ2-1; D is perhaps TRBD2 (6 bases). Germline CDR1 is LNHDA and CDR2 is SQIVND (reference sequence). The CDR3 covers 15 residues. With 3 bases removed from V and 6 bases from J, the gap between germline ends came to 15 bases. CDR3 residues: CASSIGRDWSNEQFF. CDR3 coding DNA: TGTGCCAGTAGTATCGGCCGGGACTGGTCCAATGAGCAGTTCTTC.

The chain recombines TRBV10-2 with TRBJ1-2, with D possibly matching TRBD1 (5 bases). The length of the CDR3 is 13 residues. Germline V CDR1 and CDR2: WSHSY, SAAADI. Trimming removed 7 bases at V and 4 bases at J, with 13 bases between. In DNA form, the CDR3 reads TGCGCCAGCAACGAGGGGTACGGCTATGGCTACACCTTC. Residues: CASNEGYGYGYTF.

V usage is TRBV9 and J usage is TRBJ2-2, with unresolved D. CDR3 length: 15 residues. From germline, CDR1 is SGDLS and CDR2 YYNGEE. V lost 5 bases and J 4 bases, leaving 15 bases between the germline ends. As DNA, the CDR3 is TGTGCCAGCAGTCTACGAATTTCGGGCACCGGGGAGCTGTTTTTT. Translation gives CASSLRISGTGELFF.

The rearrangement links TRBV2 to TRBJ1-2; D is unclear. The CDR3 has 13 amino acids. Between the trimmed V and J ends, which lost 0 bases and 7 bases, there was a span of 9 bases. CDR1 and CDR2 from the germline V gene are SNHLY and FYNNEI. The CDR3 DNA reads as TGTGCCAGCAGTGAAGCGCTAGGGCCTGGCTACACCTTC. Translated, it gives CASSEALGPGYTF.

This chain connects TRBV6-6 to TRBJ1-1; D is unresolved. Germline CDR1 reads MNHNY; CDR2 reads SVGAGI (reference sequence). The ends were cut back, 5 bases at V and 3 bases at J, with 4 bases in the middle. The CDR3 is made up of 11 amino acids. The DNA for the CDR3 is TGTGCCAGCAGTCAGCACACTGAAGCTTTCTTT. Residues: CASSQHTEAFF.

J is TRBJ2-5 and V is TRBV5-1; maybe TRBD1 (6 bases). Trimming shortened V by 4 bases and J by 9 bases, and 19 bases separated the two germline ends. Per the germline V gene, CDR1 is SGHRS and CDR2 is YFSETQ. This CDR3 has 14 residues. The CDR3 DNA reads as TGCGCCAGCAGCAATACAGGGATCGGGGATTCCCAGTACTTC. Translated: CASSNTGIGDSQYF. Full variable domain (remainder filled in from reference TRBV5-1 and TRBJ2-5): KAGVTQTPRYLIKTRGQQVTLSCSPISGHRSVSWYQQTPGQGLQFLFEYFSETQRNKGNFPGRFSGRQFSNSRSEMNVSTLELGDSALYLCASSNTGIGDSQYFGPGTRLLVL.

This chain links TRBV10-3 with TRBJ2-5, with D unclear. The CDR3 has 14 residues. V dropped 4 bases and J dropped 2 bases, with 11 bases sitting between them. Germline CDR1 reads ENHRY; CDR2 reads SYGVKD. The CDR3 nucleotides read TGTGCCATCAGTGTACTCGCGATTCAAGAGACCCAGTACTTC. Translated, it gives CAISVLAIQETQYF.

CDR3 in DNA: TGCGCCAGCAGCCCCTTGGGACGCGGGACAGCCTATGGCTACACCTTC. This codes for CASSPLGRGTAYGYTF. The V call is TRBV4-1, the J call TRBJ1-2; TRBD1 aligns across 7 bases. The CDR3 is 16 residues long. V was clipped by 4 bases and J by 4 bases; unmatched bases: 12. Germline lookup yields CDR1 MGHRA and CDR2 YSYEKL.

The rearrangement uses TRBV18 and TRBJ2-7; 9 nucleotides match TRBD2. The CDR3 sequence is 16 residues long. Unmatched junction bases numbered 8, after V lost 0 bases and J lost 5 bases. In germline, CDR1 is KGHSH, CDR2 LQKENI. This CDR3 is CASSPPFASGVNEQYF. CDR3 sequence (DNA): TGTGCCAGCTCACCACCGTTCGCTAGCGGGGTGAACGAGCAGTACTTC.

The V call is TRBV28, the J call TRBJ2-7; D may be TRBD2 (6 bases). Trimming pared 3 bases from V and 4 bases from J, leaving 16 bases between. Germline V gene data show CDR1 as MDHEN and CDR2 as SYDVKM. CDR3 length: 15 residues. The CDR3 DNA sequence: TGTGCCAGCAGTTTCCCCGGTCCCGGAGGGTACGAGCAGTACTTC. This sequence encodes CASSFPGPGGYEQYF.

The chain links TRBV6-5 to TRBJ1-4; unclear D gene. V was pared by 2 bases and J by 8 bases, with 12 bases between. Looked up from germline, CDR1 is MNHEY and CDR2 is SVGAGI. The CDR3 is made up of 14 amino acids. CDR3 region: CASSYGPRMEKLFF. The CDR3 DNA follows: TGTGCCAGCAGTTACGGACCCAGGATGGAAAAACTGTTTTTT.

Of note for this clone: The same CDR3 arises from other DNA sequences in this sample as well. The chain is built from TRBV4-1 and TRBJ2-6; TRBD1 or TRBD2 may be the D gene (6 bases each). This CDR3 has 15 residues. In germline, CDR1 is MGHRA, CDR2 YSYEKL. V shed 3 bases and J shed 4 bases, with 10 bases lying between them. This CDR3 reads CASSQGGAGANVLTF. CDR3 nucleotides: TGCGCCAGCAGCCAGGGGGGCGCAGGGGCCAACGTCCTGACTTTC.

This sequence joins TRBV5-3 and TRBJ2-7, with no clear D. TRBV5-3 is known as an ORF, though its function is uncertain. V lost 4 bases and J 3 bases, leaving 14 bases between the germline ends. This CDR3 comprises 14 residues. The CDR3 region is CARSLSPTFYEQYF. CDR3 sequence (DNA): TGTGCCAGAAGCCTCAGTCCTACCTTCTACGAGCAGTACTTC.

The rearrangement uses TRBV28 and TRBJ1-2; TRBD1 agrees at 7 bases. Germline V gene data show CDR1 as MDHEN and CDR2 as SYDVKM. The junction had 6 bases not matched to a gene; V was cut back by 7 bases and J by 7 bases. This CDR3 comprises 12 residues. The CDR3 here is CASTQGIGGYTF. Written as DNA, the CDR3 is TGTGCCAGCACACAGGGGATAGGTGGCTACACCTTC.

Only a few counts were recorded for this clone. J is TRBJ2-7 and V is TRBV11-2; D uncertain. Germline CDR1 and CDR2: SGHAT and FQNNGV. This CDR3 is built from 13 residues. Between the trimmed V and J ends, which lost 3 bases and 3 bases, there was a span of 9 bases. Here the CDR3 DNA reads TGTGCCAGCAGCTTTGGGAACGACTACGAGCAGTACTTC. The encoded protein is CASSFGNDYEQYF.

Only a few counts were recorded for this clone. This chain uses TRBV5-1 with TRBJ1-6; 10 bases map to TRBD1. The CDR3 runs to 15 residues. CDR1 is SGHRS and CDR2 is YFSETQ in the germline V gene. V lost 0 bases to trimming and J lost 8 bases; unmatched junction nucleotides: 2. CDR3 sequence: CASSLAGQGYSPLHF. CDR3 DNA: TGCGCCAGCAGCTTGGCGGGACAGGGGTATTCACCCCTCCACTTT.

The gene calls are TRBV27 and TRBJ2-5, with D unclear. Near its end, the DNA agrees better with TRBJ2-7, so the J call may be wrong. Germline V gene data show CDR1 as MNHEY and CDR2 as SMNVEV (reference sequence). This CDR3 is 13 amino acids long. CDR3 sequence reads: CASSLKTNYEQYF. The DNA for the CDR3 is TGTGCCAGCAGTTTAAAGACGAACTACGAGCAGTACTTC.

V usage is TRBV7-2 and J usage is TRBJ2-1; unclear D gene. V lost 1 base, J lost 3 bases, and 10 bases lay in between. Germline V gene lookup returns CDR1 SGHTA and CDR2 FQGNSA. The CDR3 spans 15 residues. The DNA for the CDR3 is TGTGCCAGCAGCTTAGATTTGGCGGTCTACAATGAGCAGTTCTTC. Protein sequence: CASSLDLAVYNEQFF.

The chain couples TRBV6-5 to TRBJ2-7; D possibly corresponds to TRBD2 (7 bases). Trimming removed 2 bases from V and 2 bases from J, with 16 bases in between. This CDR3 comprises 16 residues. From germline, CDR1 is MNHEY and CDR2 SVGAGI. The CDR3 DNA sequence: TGTGCCAGCAGTTACCAGGGAGGGGGAGGCACCTACGAGCAGTACTTC. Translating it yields CASSYQGGGGTYEQYF.

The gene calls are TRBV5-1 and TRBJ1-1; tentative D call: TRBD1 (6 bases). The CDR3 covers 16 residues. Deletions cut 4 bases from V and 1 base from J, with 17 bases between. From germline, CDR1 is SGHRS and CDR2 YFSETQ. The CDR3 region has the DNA TGCGCCAGCAGCCCTTTACGGACAGCCCAGAACACTGAAGCTTTCTTT. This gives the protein CASSPLRTAQNTEAFF.

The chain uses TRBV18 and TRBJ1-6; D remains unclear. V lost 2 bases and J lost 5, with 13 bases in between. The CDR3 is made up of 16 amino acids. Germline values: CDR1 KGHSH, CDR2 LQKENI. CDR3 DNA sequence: TGTGCCAGCTCACCAAATCGACCGGCGAATAATTCACCCCTCCACTTT. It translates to CASSPNRPANNSPLHF.

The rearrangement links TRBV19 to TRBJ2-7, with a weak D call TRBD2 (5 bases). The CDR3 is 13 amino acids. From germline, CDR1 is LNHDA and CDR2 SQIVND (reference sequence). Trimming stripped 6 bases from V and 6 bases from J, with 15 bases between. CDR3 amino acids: CASRKNGVGEQYF. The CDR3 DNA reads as TGTGCCAGTAGGAAGAACGGGGTTGGCGAGCAGTACTTC.

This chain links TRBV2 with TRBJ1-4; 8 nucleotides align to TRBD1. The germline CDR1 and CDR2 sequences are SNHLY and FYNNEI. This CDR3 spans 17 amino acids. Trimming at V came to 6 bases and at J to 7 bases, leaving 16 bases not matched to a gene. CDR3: CASRTDRGIPRGEKLFF. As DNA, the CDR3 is TGTGCCAGCAGAACCGACAGGGGCATTCCTAGGGGTGAAAAACTGTTTTTT.

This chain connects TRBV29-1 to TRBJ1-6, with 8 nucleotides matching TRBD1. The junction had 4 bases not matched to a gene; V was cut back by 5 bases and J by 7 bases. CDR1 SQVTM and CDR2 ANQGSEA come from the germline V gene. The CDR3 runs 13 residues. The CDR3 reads CSVNTGGNSPLHF. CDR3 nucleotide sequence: TGCAGCGTTAATACAGGGGGAAATTCACCCCTCCACTTT.

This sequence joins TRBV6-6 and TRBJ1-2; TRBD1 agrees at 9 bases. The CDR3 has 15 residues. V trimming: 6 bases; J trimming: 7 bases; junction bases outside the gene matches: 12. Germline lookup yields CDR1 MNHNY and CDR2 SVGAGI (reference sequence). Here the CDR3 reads CASRETGGRGLGYTF. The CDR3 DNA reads TGTGCCAGCAGAGAGACAGGGGGAAGAGGTCTTGGCTACACCTTC.

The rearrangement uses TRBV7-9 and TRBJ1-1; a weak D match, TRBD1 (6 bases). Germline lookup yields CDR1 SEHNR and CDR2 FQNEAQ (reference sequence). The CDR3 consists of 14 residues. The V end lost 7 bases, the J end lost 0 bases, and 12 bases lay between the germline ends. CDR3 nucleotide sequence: TGTGCCAGCAACCTGGGGGGCTTGAACACTGAAGCTTTCTTT. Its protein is CASNLGGLNTEAFF.

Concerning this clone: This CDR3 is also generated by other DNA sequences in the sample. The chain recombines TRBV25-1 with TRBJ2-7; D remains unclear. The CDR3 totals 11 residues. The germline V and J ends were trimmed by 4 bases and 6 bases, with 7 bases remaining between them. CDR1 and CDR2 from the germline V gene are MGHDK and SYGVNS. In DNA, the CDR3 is TGTGCCAGCAGTGGGGTTGGCGAGCAGTACTTC. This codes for CASSGVGEQYF.

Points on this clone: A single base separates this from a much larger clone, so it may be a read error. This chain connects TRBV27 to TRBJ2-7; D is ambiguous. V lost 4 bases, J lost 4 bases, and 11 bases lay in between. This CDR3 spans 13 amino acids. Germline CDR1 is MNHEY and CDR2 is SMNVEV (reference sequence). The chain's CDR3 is CASSSYASYEQYF. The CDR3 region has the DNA TGTGCCAGCAGTTCATATGCCAGTTACGAGCAGTACTTC.